Listed here are 26 T cell receptor beta chains from one sample, sequenced in a study of control samples from healthy donors and cancer patients. Measured with immunoSEQ multiplex PCR; TCRdb has only the in-frame clones, and not every one. The sample lists roughly 400,000 clones; approximately 90% were seen once. Source material: PBMCs. The receptors here all came from a man between 40 and 49 years old with head and neck cancer.

V is TRBV18 and J is TRBJ1-4; no clear D. V was clipped by 1 base and J by 5 bases, with 11 bases between them. The germline CDR1 and CDR2 sequences are KGHSH and LQKENI. The CDR3 has 15 amino acids. CDR3 sequence reads: CASSPLPGRNEKLFF. CDR3 DNA sequence: TGTGCCAGCTCACCACTCCCCGGACGGAATGAAAAACTGTTTTTT. Variable domain in full (rest from reference TRBV18 and TRBJ1-4): NAGVMQNPRHLVRRRGQEARLRCSPMKGHSHVYWYRQLPEEGLKFMVYLQKENIIDESGMPKERFSAEFPKEGPSILRIQQVVRGDSAAYFCASSPLPGRNEKLFFGSGTQLSVL.

The chain joins TRBV24-1 to TRBJ2-7, with unresolved D. The germline V and J ends were trimmed by 6 bases and 2 bases, with 10 bases remaining between them. The CDR3 is 13 residues long. Germline-derived CDR1 and CDR2 are KGHDR and SFDVKD. CDR3: CATSRATTYEQYF. In DNA form, the CDR3 reads TGTGCCACCAGTCGGGCAACAACCTACGAGCAGTACTTC.

This clone has just one count. The gene calls are TRBV5-1 and TRBJ2-1; D possibly matches TRBD1 or TRBD2 (5 bases each). The CDR3 runs 17 residues. Germline CDR1 is SGHRS and CDR2 is YFSETQ. Trimming removed 1 base at V and 4 bases at J, with 18 bases between. DNA for the CDR3: TGCGCCAGCAGCTTGTCCCCCGGGACCTCGGGTTACAATGAGCAGTTCTTC. It yields the protein CASSLSPGTSGYNEQFF.

V is TRBV6-5 and J is TRBJ1-2, with D uncertain. The CDR3 covers 12 residues. CDR1 is MNHEY and CDR2 is SVGAGI in the germline V gene. Trimming shortened V by 6 bases and J by 6 bases, and 11 bases separated the two germline ends. CDR3 sequence (DNA): TGTGCCAGCAGGGGGATGAAGGATGGCTACACCTTC. This codes for CASRGMKDGYTF.

CDR3 nucleotide sequence: TGTGCCAGCCTGGGGGCAGGGTACCCCTACGAGCAGTACTTC. The encoded protein is CASLGAGYPYEQYF. This sequence joins TRBV28 and TRBJ2-7, with D perhaps TRBD1 (6 bases). Per germline, CDR1 MDHEN and CDR2 SYDVKM. This CDR3 is 14 amino acids long. The V gene lost 8 bases and the J gene lost 2 bases, with 16 bases spanning the gap.

The chain carries TRBV28 and TRBJ2-3, with 9 bases fitting TRBD1. The CDR3 loop spans 17 amino acids. Germline CDR1 reads MDHEN; CDR2 reads SYDVKM. V lost 4 bases and J lost 4; bases outside the gene matches: 12. CDR3 nucleotides: TGTGCCAGCAGTTCCTTATCCGGGACAGGGAGGGCAGATACGCAGTATTTT. It is translated as CASSSLSGTGRADTQYF. Full variable domain (rest looked up from reference TRBV28 and TRBJ2-3): DVKVTQSSRYLVKRTGEKVFLECVQDMDHENMFWYRQDPGLGLRLIYFSYDVKMKEKGDIPEGYSVSREKKERFSLILESASTNQTSMYLCASSSLSGTGRADTQYFGPGTRLTVL.

The rearrangement joins TRBV6-1 to TRBJ1-2, with a possible D match to TRBD1 (6 bases). Trimming pared 1 base from V and 5 bases from J, leaving 14 bases between. The CDR3 has 15 amino acids. Per germline, CDR1 MNHNS and CDR2 SASEGT. The CDR3 loop reads CASSEDAGQGYGYTF. Written as DNA, the CDR3 is TGTGCCAGCAGTGAAGATGCGGGACAAGGTTATGGCTACACCTTC.

V is TRBV11-2 and J is TRBJ2-7; D uncertain. The ends were cut back, 5 bases at V and 0 bases at J, with 5 bases in the middle. The germline CDR1 and CDR2 sequences are SGHAT and FQNNGV. This CDR3 region has 12 residues. The chain's CDR3 is CASSQSSYEQYF. DNA for the CDR3: TGTGCCAGCAGCCAAAGCTCCTACGAGCAGTACTTC.

The chain joins TRBV5-1 to TRBJ2-4; D is uncertain. Per the germline V gene, CDR1 is SGHRS and CDR2 is YFSETQ. The ends were cut back, 4 bases at V and 3 bases at J, with 14 bases in the middle. The CDR3 extends over 15 amino acids. The DNA of the CDR3 is TGCGCCAGCAGCCCTGCTTCGGATTTCAAAAACATTCAGTACTTC. Amino acids: CASSPASDFKNIQYF.

The chain is built from TRBV6-2 or TRBV6-3 and TRBJ1-2, with D unclear. There are 14 residues in the CDR3. Trimming took off 4 bases at V and 8 bases at J, with 17 bases between the two ends. Germline V gene sequence: CDR1 MNHEY, CDR2 SVGEGT. CDR3 loop: CASSLSRSSGGYTF. The DNA for the CDR3 is TGTGCCAGCAGTTTATCGAGGAGCTCTGGCGGCTACACCTTC.

This sequence joins TRBV11-2 and TRBJ1-1; D is ambiguous. Germline CDR1 and CDR2: SGHAT and FQNNGV. V dropped 7 bases and J dropped 4 bases, with 19 bases sitting between them. The CDR3 extends over 15 amino acids. CDR3 loop: CASNPGPPGSTEAFF. The CDR3, as DNA: TGTGCCAGCAACCCGGGCCCCCCCGGGAGCACTGAAGCTTTCTTT.

This chain connects TRBV19 to TRBJ1-2; D remains unclear. CDR1 and CDR2 from the germline V gene are LNHDA and SQIVND (reference sequence). CDR3 length: 11 residues. V dropped 2 bases and J dropped 4 bases, with 2 bases sitting between them. The CDR3 spells CASSITYGYTF. The CDR3 DNA sequence: TGTGCCAGTAGTATAACCTATGGCTACACCTTC.

The V call is TRBV5-1, the J call TRBJ2-2; weak D call: TRBD1 (6 bases). CDR1 and CDR2 from the germline V gene are SGHRS and YFSETQ. This CDR3 contains 17 residues. The V gene lost 0 bases and the J gene lost 2 bases, with 14 bases spanning the gap. CDR3 bases: TGCGCCAGCAGCTTGGCTTTGGGACAAGGAAACACCGGGGAGCTGTTTTTT. Translated: CASSLALGQGNTGELFF.

As concerns this clone: In the same sample, other DNA sequences code for this CDR3. The chain employs TRBV29-1 and TRBJ2-2; D is perhaps TRBD1 (6 bases). Trimming cost V 4 bases and J 2 bases, with 8 bases left between them. Germline V CDR1 and CDR2: SQVTM, ANQGSEA. The CDR3 covers 13 residues. The CDR3 bases are TGCAGCGTTGGACAGGCTAACACCGGGGAGCTGTTTTTT. Its protein product is CSVGQANTGELFF.

V is TRBV7-9 and J is TRBJ2-6; D gene ambiguous. The V gene's germline CDR1 is SEHNR and CDR2 FQNEAQ (reference sequence). The V end lost 5 bases, the J end lost 0 bases, and 20 bases lay between the germline ends. CDR3 size: 19 residues. The CDR3 coding sequence is TGTGCCAGCAGCCCGGAGATGGGCAGTACAACCTCTGGGGCCAACGTCCTGACTTTC. This sequence encodes CASSPEMGSTTSGANVLTF.

The CDR3 region has the DNA TGTGCCAGCAGTTACTCATTAAGTGCGCCCGAAGCTTTCTTT. Its translation: CASSYSLSAPEAFF. V and J are TRBV6-5 and TRBJ1-1, with unresolved D. The germline V gene has CDR1 MNHEY and CDR2 SVGAGI. The V end lost 0 bases, the J end lost 8 bases, and 13 bases lay between the germline ends. CDR3 length: 14 amino acids.

The gene calls are TRBV7-9 and TRBJ1-1; a weak D match, TRBD1 (6 bases). The V gene lost 6 bases and the J gene lost 6 bases, with 17 bases spanning the gap. This CDR3 spans 14 amino acids. Germline CDR1 SEHNR, CDR2 FQNEAQ (reference sequence). Here the CDR3 reads CASRVRDTSSEAFF. CDR3 in DNA: TGTGCCAGCAGGGTCCGGGACACGTCCTCTGAAGCTTTCTTT.

V and J are TRBV14 and TRBJ2-3; the D is unclear. The CDR3 has 15 amino acids. The V end was cut by 1 base, the J end by 4 bases, with 12 bases between. CDR1 and CDR2 from the germline V gene are SGHDN and FVKESK. CDR3 DNA sequence: TGTGCCAGCAGCCAAGCGAGATTTACCGCAGATACGCAGTATTTT. It translates to CASSQARFTADTQYF.

CDR3 protein: CASSDPGYSYEQYF. The CDR3 DNA follows: TGCGCCAGCAGTGACCCAGGATACTCCTACGAGCAGTACTTC. This chain uses TRBV10-2 with TRBJ2-7, with D unresolved. In germline, CDR1 is WSHSY, CDR2 SAAADI. V lost 3 bases and J 0 bases, leaving 9 bases between the germline ends. The length of the CDR3 is 14 residues.

V is TRBV9 and J is TRBJ2-2; the D is unclear. Trimming stripped 0 bases from V and 4 bases from J, with 4 bases between. The CDR3 extends over 13 amino acids. Germline V gives CDR1 SGDLS, CDR2 YYNGEE. In nucleotides, the CDR3 is TGTGCCAGCAGCGTAGGAGGCACCGGGGAGCTGTTTTTT. This sequence encodes CASSVGGTGELFF.

The chain carries TRBV7-9 and TRBJ2-5; the D call may be TRBD1 or TRBD2 (6 bases each). V lost 0 bases to trimming and J lost 5 bases, with 10 bases between them. The CDR3 extends over 14 amino acids. Germline CDR1 is SEHNR and CDR2 is FQNEAQ (reference sequence). The CDR3 DNA follows: TGTGCCAGCAGCTTAGCGGGGGCGGGGGAGACCCAGTACTTC. Its protein product is CASSLAGAGETQYF.

The V gene is TRBV30, the J gene TRBJ2-5; D gene ambiguous. This CDR3 has 13 residues. The V and J ends lost 2 bases and 1 base respectively, with 8 bases between them. CDR1 and CDR2 from the germline V gene are GTSNPN and SVGIG (reference sequence). CDR3 DNA: TGTGCCTGGAGTCAAGGGATCCAAGAGACCCAGTACTTC. Translated: CAWSQGIQETQYF.

This clone is a singleton in its sample. The chain has TRBV7-9 and TRBJ1-4; D ambiguous. CDR3 size: 15 residues. Germline V gene data show CDR1 as SEHNR and CDR2 as FQNEAQ (reference sequence). Deletions cut 7 bases from V and 3 bases from J, with 15 bases between. The CDR3 spells CASTQGGQPNEKLFF. The CDR3 region has the DNA TGTGCCAGCACCCAAGGCGGCCAGCCTAATGAAAAACTGTTTTTT.

This chain uses TRBV6-2 or TRBV6-3 with TRBJ2-3, with 8 bases fitting TRBD2. CDR1 and CDR2 from the germline V gene are MNHEY and SVGEGT. Trimming took 6 bases from V and 7 from J; bases not matched to a gene: 27. The CDR3 length is 20 residues. The CDR3 region is CASSPLSFSGNSLMRNTQYF. Written as DNA, the CDR3 is TGTGCCAGCAGCCCCCTCAGTTTTAGCGGGAATTCCCTCATGCGAAATACGCAGTATTTT.

This chain connects TRBV13 to TRBJ2-2, with 9 bases that match TRBD2. There are 16 residues in the CDR3. Losses at the gene ends were 4 bases for V and 5 bases for J; bases not matched to a gene: 8. Germline V gives CDR1 PRHDT, CDR2 FYEKMQ (reference sequence). The CDR3 sequence is CASSSNLAGITGELFF. DNA for the CDR3: TGTGCCAGCAGCTCGAACCTAGCGGGGATAACCGGGGAGCTGTTTTTT.

The V call is TRBV29-1, the J call TRBJ1-1; D is possibly TRBD1 (5 bases). CDR1 is SQVTM, CDR2 ANQGSEA, per germline. V dropped 6 bases and J dropped 1 base, with 12 bases sitting between them. The CDR3 sequence is 13 residues long. The CDR3, as DNA: TGCAGCGTCCGGGACTGGCCGAACACTGAAGCTTTCTTT. Its translation: CSVRDWPNTEAFF.